The table lists the clone carrying this T cell receptor beta chain with a count of one. No antigen is known for it. Every TCR beta cDNA library bore unique molecular identifiers. TCRdb recomputed calls from the PCR reads with MiXCR, one row per CDR3 protein. The data show some 690,000 distinct CDR3 sequences, around 60% seen once. These data originate in a study of post-analysis software for immune sequencing data. General study results and limits: Those with multiple sclerosis, the patient group, showed significantly lower normalized Chao1 diversity than controls. Elevated frequency relative to controls characterized a handful of TRBV segments in patients, TRBV5-6, TRBV5-1 and TRBV20-1 among them.

The CDR3 runs 15 residues. Germline-derived CDR1 and CDR2 are SQVTM and ANQGSEA. Trimming left V 6 bases short and J 2 bases short, with 16 bases between. The sequencing input was blood. This chain connects TRBV29-1 to TRBJ2-2; weak D call: TRBD2 (6 bases). The TCR originated in a girl aged 2 to 9 with multiple sclerosis. The CDR3 bases are TGCAGCGTCCCAGATCCCGGGAGAAACACCGGGGAGCTGTTTTTT. Encoded protein: CSVPDPGRNTGELFF.